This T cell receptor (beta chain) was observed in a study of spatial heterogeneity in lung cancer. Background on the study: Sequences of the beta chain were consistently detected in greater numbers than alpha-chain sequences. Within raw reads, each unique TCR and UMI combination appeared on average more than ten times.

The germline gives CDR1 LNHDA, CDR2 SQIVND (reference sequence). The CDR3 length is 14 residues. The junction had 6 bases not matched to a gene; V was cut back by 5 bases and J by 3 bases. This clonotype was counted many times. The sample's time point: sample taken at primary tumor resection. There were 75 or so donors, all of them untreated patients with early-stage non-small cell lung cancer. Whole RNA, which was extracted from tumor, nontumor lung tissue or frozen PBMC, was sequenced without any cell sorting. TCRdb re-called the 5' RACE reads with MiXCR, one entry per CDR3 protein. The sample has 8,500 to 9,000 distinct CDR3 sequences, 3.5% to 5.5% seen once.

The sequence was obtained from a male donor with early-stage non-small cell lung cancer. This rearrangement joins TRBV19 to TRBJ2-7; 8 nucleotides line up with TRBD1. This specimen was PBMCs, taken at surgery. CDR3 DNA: TGTGCCAGTAGTTTCGGACAGGGAGGCTACGAGCAGTACTTC. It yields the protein CASSFGQGGYEQYF.